The clone carrying this TCR beta chain registers medium-sized by frequency. Antigen unknown. The study made its TRB cDNA libraries by 5' RACE, adding UMI labels. Using the 5' RACE reads, TCRdb records one entry per CDR3 protein without DNA. Recorded for this sample: 6,000 or so distinct CDR3 sequences. These data originate in a study of CXCR3-negative and CXCR3-positive naive CD8 T cells. The study's findings and limits: Hydrophobicity of TRB CDR3s was greater in CXCR3-positive naive cells than in CXCR3-negative naive cells.

This CDR3 comprises 12 residues. The sequence was collected from a human donor in good health. Some clones in this sample may be carry-over from other donors' samples. Sequencing was carried out using naive CXCR3+ CD8+ T cells from blood. Subset here: CD45RO-CCR7+CD27+CD95- naive CD8+ T cells expressing CXCR3 (TNR3+). This chain uses TRBV12-3 or TRBV12-4 with TRBJ2-1; TCRdb reports TRBD1, a call that lacks DNA to check it against. This CDR3 reads CATRGAGGEQFF.